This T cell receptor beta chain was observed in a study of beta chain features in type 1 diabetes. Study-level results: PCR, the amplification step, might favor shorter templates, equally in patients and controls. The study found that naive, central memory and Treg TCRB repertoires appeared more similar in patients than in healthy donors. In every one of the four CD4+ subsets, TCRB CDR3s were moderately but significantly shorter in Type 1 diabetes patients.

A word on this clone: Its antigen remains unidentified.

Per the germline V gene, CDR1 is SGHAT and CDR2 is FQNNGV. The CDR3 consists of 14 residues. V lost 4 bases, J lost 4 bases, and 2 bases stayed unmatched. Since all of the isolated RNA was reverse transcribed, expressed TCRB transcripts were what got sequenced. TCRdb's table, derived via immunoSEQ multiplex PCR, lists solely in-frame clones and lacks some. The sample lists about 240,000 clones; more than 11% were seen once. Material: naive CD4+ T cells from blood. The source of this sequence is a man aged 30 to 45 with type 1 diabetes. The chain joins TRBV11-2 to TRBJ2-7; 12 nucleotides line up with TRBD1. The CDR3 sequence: CASSWDRGQYEQYF. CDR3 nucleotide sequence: TGTGCCAGCAGCTGGGACAGGGGGCAGTACGAGCAGTACTTC.